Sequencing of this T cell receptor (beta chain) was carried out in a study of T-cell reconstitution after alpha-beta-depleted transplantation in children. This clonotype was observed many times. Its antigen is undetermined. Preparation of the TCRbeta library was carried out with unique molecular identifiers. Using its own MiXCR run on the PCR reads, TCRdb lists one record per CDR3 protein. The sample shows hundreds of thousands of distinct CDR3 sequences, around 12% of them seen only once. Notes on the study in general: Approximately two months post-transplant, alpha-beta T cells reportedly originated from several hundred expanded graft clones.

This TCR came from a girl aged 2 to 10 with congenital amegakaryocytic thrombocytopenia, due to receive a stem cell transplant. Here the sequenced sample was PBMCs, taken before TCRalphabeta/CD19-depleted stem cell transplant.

The CDR3 sequence: CASSQVSTADNEQFF. The CDR3 DNA reads TGTGCCAGCAGCCAAGTATCGACAGCTGACAATGAGCAGTTCTTC. The chain links TRBV3-1 to TRBJ2-1; D is perhaps TRBD1 (5 bases). This CDR3 has 15 amino acids. Trimming took off 1 base at V and 5 bases at J, with 12 bases between the two ends. Per the germline V gene, CDR1 is LGHDT and CDR2 is YNNKEL (reference sequence).